Below are 29 T cell receptor beta chains sequenced from a single sample in a study of CD8+CD57+ T cells in acquired aplastic anemia. Genomic DNA templated the TCR beta VDJ and CDR3 profiling. Each CDR3 protein gets one entry after TCRdb re-called the reads with MiXCR. The sample records approximately 180,000 distinct CDR3 sequences, roughly 48% being singletons. In patients chosen for sequencing, flow cytometry had shown CD8+CD57+ cell expansion. The sequencing input was sorted CD4+, CD8+, or CD8+CD57+ T cells (not recorded which) from PBMCs. The receptors were sampled from a human donor with aplastic anemia.

The chain recombines TRBV13 with TRBJ2-1, with 7 nucleotides matching TRBD2. CDR1 and CDR2 (germline): PRHDT, FYEKMQ (reference sequence). V was clipped by 3 bases and J by 5 bases; unmatched bases: 4. This CDR3 contains 14 residues. CDR3 coding DNA: TGTGCCAGCAGCTTGAGCGGGACGAACAATGAGCAGTTCTTC. Its protein is CASSLSGTNNEQFF.

The chain recombines TRBV7-6 with TRBJ2-3, with 13 nucleotides matching TRBD2. Germline CDR1 is SGHVS and CDR2 is FNYEAQ. V was pared by 5 bases and J by 2 bases, with 7 bases of the junction left unmatched. The CDR3 sequence is 17 residues long. DNA of the CDR3: TGTGCCAGCAGCGGCCCGGGACTAGCGGGGCTCACAGATACGCAGTATTTT. It translates to CASSGPGLAGLTDTQYF.

This clonotype was detected many times. The rearrangement uses TRBV9 and TRBJ2-5; 9 nucleotides agree with TRBD2. There are 17 residues in the CDR3. Germline values: CDR1 SGDLS, CDR2 YYNGEE. J was trimmed by 2 bases and V by 0 bases; bases with no gene match: 8. Here the CDR3 DNA reads TGTGCCAGCAGCGTAGCCGGGAGCGGGGGGCGTCAAGAGACCCAGTACTTC. It specifies CASSVAGSGGRQETQYF.

This clonotype was detected many times. V gene TRBV2 combines with J gene TRBJ1-3, with a possible D match to TRBD1 (5 bases). Germline V gene sequence: CDR1 SNHLY, CDR2 FYNNEI. The CDR3 covers 17 residues. V lost 6 bases to trimming and J lost 4 bases, with 22 bases between them. CDR3 sequence: CASSSQSKGLKGNTIYF. The CDR3 DNA is TGTGCCAGCAGCTCCCAGTCGAAGGGGCTGAAAGGAAACACCATATATTTT.

The V gene is TRBV20-1, the J gene TRBJ1-6, with D hard to call. From germline, CDR1 is DFQATT and CDR2 SNEGSKA (reference sequence). The CDR3 totals 12 residues. Trimming took 3 bases from V and 10 from J, leaving 10 bases between them. Here the CDR3 reads CSASGVRSPLHF. The CDR3 DNA reads TGCAGTGCTAGCGGGGTGCGCTCACCCCTCCACTTT.

This clonotype was recorded many times. The chain links TRBV2 to TRBJ2-2, with TRBD1 identical over 8 bases. The CDR3 extends over 15 amino acids. Germline loops: CDR1 SNHLY, CDR2 FYNNEI. The ends lost 4 bases at V and 6 bases at J; junction bases unmatched: 7. The DNA for the CDR3 is TGTGCCAGCAGTGGAGGGCAGGGGGCATCCGGGGAGCTGTTTTTT. Amino acids: CASSGGQGASGELFF. Based on the CDR3 plus reference TRBV2 and TRBJ2-2, the full variable domain is EPEVTQTPSHQVTQMGQEVILRCVPISNHLYFYWYRQILGQKVEFLVSFYNNEISEKSEIFDDQFSVERPDGSNFTLKIRSTKLEDSAMYFCASSGGQGASGELFFGEGSRLTVL.

This clonotype was seen a few times. This sequence joins TRBV11-2 and TRBJ2-3; 14 bases map to TRBD2. This CDR3 region has 18 residues. Germline V lookup: CDR1 SGHAT, CDR2 FQNNGV. J lost 2 bases, V lost 1 base, and 5 bases had no gene match. The CDR3 sequence: CASSLVRLAGGATDTQYF. The CDR3 region has the DNA TGTGCCAGCAGCTTAGTAAGACTAGCGGGGGGGGCCACAGATACGCAGTATTTT.

This clonotype was seen at least ten times. The chain couples TRBV20-1 to TRBJ2-1; TRBD1 agrees at 9 bases. The germline CDR1 and CDR2 sequences are DFQATT and SNEGSKA (reference sequence). This CDR3 has 15 amino acids. Trimming removed 0 bases from V and 3 bases from J; junction bases left unmatched: 3. The CDR3 DNA sequence: TGCAGTGCTAGAGATGTGACAGGGGGCTACAATGAGCAGTTCTTC. Its translation: CSARDVTGGYNEQFF.

Details on this clonotype: Germline is not matched at one junction end, which may reflect a read error. This chain connects TRBV7-7 to TRBJ2-2; no firm D call. The CDR3 length is 13 residues. Germline lookup yields CDR1 SSHAT and CDR2 FNYEAQ (reference sequence). For the CDR3, the DNA is TGTGCTAGCAACCGCTTGTCATCCGGGGAGCTGTTTTTT. Amino acids: CASNRLSSGELFF.

At least ten counts were recorded for this clonotype. This rearrangement joins TRBV4-2 to TRBJ1-4; the D gene is possibly TRBD1 (5 bases). The V end was cut by 4 bases, the J end by 8 bases, with 17 bases between. The CDR3 sequence is 15 residues long. Germline V gene sequence: CDR1 LGHNA, CDR2 YNFKEQ. The CDR3 bases are TGTGCCAGCAGCCCCTCCTGGGACGTGGACGAAAAACTGTTTTTT. Protein sequence: CASSPSWDVDEKLFF.

This clonotype was detected only a few times. The chain joins TRBV2 to TRBJ2-7; TRBD1 matches 9 bases. The CDR3 runs to 15 residues. V lost 6 bases and J lost 3; bases outside the gene matches: 9. Per germline, CDR1 SNHLY and CDR2 FYNNEI. CDR3: CASRPPGTGNYEQYF. DNA for the CDR3: TGTGCCAGCAGACCCCCCGGGACAGGGAACTACGAGCAGTACTTC.

There are many counts of this clonotype. This rearrangement joins TRBV6-4 to TRBJ2-7; D uncertain. The CDR3 is made up of 14 amino acids. Germline CDR1 MRHNA, CDR2 SNTAGT. V was cut by 2 bases and J by 3 bases, with 11 bases left in between. CDR3 region: CASSDPDGFYEQYF. DNA for the CDR3: TGTGCCAGCAGTGACCCGGACGGATTCTACGAGCAGTACTTC.

This clonotype has ten or more counts. The chain has TRBV2 and TRBJ2-4; weak D call: TRBD2 (5 bases). The ends were cut back, 2 bases at V and 9 bases at J, with 14 bases in the middle. CDR1 and CDR2 from the germline V gene are SNHLY and FYNNEI. The CDR3 is made up of 14 amino acids. The CDR3 region has the DNA TGTGCCAGCAGTGAACCCCTCGGACTTGGCATTCAGTACTTC. Protein: CASSEPLGLGIQYF.

The V and J genes are TRBV20-1 and TRBJ1-1, with D possibly being TRBD1 (6 bases). This CDR3 region has 15 residues. With 5 bases removed from V and 5 bases from J, the gap between germline ends came to 21 bases. Germline V gene data show CDR1 as DFQATT and CDR2 as SNEGSKA (reference sequence). The CDR3: CSAPMEQGGATEAFF. The CDR3 nucleotides read TGCAGTGCTCCGATGGAACAGGGTGGTGCGACTGAAGCTTTCTTT.

About this clonotype: One end of the junction does not line up with germline, which may come from a read error. The J gene is TRBJ2-3, the V gene TRBV29-1; D not certain. The CDR3 covers 13 residues. The V gene's germline CDR1 is SQVTM and CDR2 ANQGSEA. The CDR3 DNA sequence: TGCAGCGTTAAAGAGCGCCTCACAGATACGCAGTATTTT. Its protein is CSVKERLTDTQYF.

This clonotype occurred many times. V and J are TRBV3-1 and TRBJ2-5, with TRBD2 identical over 7 bases. Germline V gene lookup returns CDR1 LGHDT and CDR2 YNNKEL (reference sequence). CDR3 size: 14 residues. Germline trimming cut 2 bases from V and 6 bases from J; bases unmatched to any gene: 6. CDR3 region: CASSQSGTTKTQYF. The CDR3 DNA reads as TGTGCCAGCAGCCAAAGTGGGACTACAAAGACCCAGTACTTC.

This clonotype was seen ten or more times. The gene calls are TRBV6-5 and TRBJ1-2, with unresolved D. Per germline, CDR1 MNHEY and CDR2 SVGAGI. The CDR3 contains 14 residues. V was clipped by 1 base and J by 4 bases, with 10 bases between them. The CDR3 DNA sequence: TGTGCCAGCAGTTACTTAAAGGGCCGCTATGGCTACACCTTC. It translates to CASSYLKGRYGYTF.

The chain has TRBV4-2 and TRBJ2-3; 9 bases are shared with TRBD2. V lost 0 bases and J lost 2; bases outside the gene matches: 12. CDR1 and CDR2 (germline): LGHNA, YNFKEQ. The CDR3 is 19 residues long. CDR3 residues: CASSQDLGGSGGPTDTQYF. CDR3 nucleotide sequence: TGTGCCAGCAGCCAAGATCTTGGGGGTAGCGGGGGACCCACAGATACGCAGTATTTT.

This clonotype was seen at least ten times. The CDR3 DNA reads as TGCGCCAGCAGCTTGGAAACGGCAGATACGCAGTATTTT. Translation gives CASSLETADTQYF. This sequence joins TRBV5-1 and TRBJ2-3; unclear D gene. CDR1 is SGHRS and CDR2 is YFSETQ in the germline V gene. Trimming removed 0 bases from V and 4 bases from J, with 6 bases in between. The CDR3 is 13 residues long.

This sequence joins TRBV7-9 and TRBJ2-5, with TRBD2 as a possible D gene (5 bases). The CDR3 length is 16 residues. CDR1 and CDR2 (germline): SEHNR, FQNEAQ (reference sequence). V lost 3 bases and J 0 bases, leaving 14 bases between the germline ends. DNA for the CDR3: TGTGCCAGCAGCTTGTCCCAGAGGGTGTACCAAGAGACCCAGTACTTC. Encoded protein: CASSLSQRVYQETQYF.

This clonotype was detected many times. The V gene is TRBV5-6, the J gene TRBJ2-7; D may be TRBD2 (5 bases). Germline V gene lookup returns CDR1 SGHDT and CDR2 YYEEEE. The CDR3 has 11 amino acids. With 3 bases removed from V and 9 bases from J, the gap between germline ends came to 10 bases. The CDR3 region is CASSSDRGQYF. The CDR3 nucleotides read TGTGCCAGCAGCTCCGACCGGGGGCAGTACTTC.

In this sample, this clonotype turned up many times. The J gene is TRBJ1-4, the V gene TRBV15, with 7 positions matching TRBD1. The germline gives CDR1 LNHNV, CDR2 YYDKDF (reference sequence). The CDR3 sequence is 15 residues long. The V gene end was trimmed by 3 bases and the J gene end by 4 bases; junction bases not matched to a gene: 5. CDR3 in amino acids: CATSRPTGNNEKLFF. For the CDR3, the DNA is TGTGCCACCAGCAGGCCGACAGGGAATAATGAAAAACTGTTTTTT.

This clonotype was detected many times. The V and J genes are TRBV11-1 and TRBJ1-4; 9 bases are a match to TRBD1. Unmatched junction bases numbered 11, after V lost 5 bases and J lost 7 bases. The CDR3 has 16 amino acids. CDR1 is SGHAT, CDR2 FQDESV, per germline (reference sequence). The CDR3 protein is CASSQGSQGAGEKLFF. The CDR3 DNA reads as TGTGCCAGCAGCCAAGGGTCACAGGGGGCCGGTGAAAAACTGTTTTTT.

For this clonotype: Compared with germline, one end of the junction differs, possibly owing to a read error. This chain uses TRBV15 with TRBJ2-7; 9 bases fit TRBD2. This CDR3 contains 14 residues. Germline-derived CDR1 and CDR2 are LNHNV and YYDKDF (reference sequence). CDR3 in amino acids: CAASRSLAGSQSHF. The CDR3 bases are TGTGCCGCCAGCAGAAGCCTAGCGGGGTCCCAGTCTCACTTC.

This clonotype came up a few times. CDR3 sequence (DNA): TGTGCCAGCAGCGTCGGGCCCCAAGAGACCCAGTACTTC. Translation: CASSVGPQETQYF. The V and J genes are TRBV9 and TRBJ2-5; unclear D gene. This CDR3 region has 13 residues. V was trimmed by 2 bases and J by 1 base, leaving 6 bases between them. From germline, CDR1 is SGDLS and CDR2 YYNGEE.

Remarks on this clonotype: Given a much more abundant clone one base away, this may be a read error. The chain recombines TRBV6-1 with TRBJ1-5; 7 bases line up with TRBD1. The length of the CDR3 is 14 residues. CDR1 is MNHNS and CDR2 is SASEGT in the germline V gene. CDR3: CANSKTGSNQPQHF. The CDR3 DNA reads TGTGCCAACAGTAAGACAGGGAGCAATCAGCCCCAGCATTTT.

This clonotype was found many times. The genes are TRBV20-1 and TRBJ1-2; D is unclear. Germline values: CDR1 DFQATT, CDR2 SNEGSKA (reference sequence). The CDR3 sequence is 12 residues long. This CDR3 is CTCPARGYGYTF. CDR3 nucleotides: TGCACCTGTCCGGCGCGGGGCTATGGCTACACCTTC.

The CDR3 sequence is CASSFGRPYEQYF. The CDR3 DNA is TGTGCCAGCAGCTTCGGCAGACCCTACGAGCAGTACTTC. The chain couples TRBV7-9 to TRBJ2-7; D remains ambiguous. Germline V gene data show CDR1 as SEHNR and CDR2 as FQNEAQ (reference sequence). The CDR3 has 13 residues. Trimming pared 3 bases from V and 2 bases from J, leaving 8 bases between.

In its sample, this clonotype was seen many times. The J gene is TRBJ2-5, the V gene TRBV12-3 or TRBV12-4; 7 positions agree with TRBD2. The length of the CDR3 is 13 residues. V lost 2 bases and J lost 5; bases outside the gene matches: 2. CDR3 sequence reads: CASSLLGGETQYF. CDR3 nucleotides: TGTGCCAGCAGTTTATTGGGGGGGGAGACCCAGTACTTC.